Below are 24 T cell receptor beta chains sequenced from a single sample in a study of yellow fever vaccine responses in identical twins. Each CDR3 protein gets one entry after TCRdb re-called the RT-PCR reads with MiXCR. The sample shows 30,000 to 40,000 distinct CDR3 sequences, less than 70% of them seen only once. The starting material was T cells from blood (PBMCs), unsorted or a sorted subset (not recorded which), obtained before or after yellow fever vaccination (not recorded which). The receptors stem from a woman between 18 and 29 years old who received the yellow fever vaccine.

This chain links TRBV11-2 with TRBJ2-2; D unclear. V was shortened by 2 bases and J by 0 bases, with 13 bases between the two germline ends. The CDR3 consists of 17 residues. Germline V gives CDR1 SGHAT, CDR2 FQNNGV. The CDR3 reads CASSLQAALSNTGELFF. The CDR3 nucleotides read TGTGCCAGCAGCTTACAGGCTGCATTATCGAACACCGGGGAGCTGTTTTTT.

This rearrangement joins TRBV5-1 to TRBJ2-2, with 8 bases fitting TRBD1. Germline V lookup: CDR1 SGHRS, CDR2 YFSETQ. CDR3 size: 16 residues. The trim removed 0 bases at V and 3 bases at J, leaving 4 bases unmatched. In DNA, the CDR3 is TGCGCCAGCAGCTTGGCCAGGACAGGGCACACCGGGGAGCTGTTTTTT. It codes for CASSLARTGHTGELFF.

As regards this clonotype: At one end the junction does not follow the germline gene, possibly because of a read error. The genes are TRBV23-1 and TRBJ1-4; the match to TRBD1 covers 7 bases. TRBV23-1 is assigned to the ORF class and has an uncertain function. The CDR3 runs to 16 residues. CDR3 DNA: TGCGCCAGAAGTCAAGGGGGCTTAGCAACTAATGAAAAACTGTTTTTT. Translated, it gives CARSQGGLATNEKLFF.

The J gene is TRBJ2-6, the V gene TRBV15; D unclear. Germline assignment: CDR1 LNHNV and CDR2 YYDKDF (reference sequence). CDR3 length equals 14 residues. V was clipped by 8 bases and J by 0 bases, with 8 bases between them. CDR3 DNA: TGTGCCACCGGTGGCATCTCTGGGGCCAACGTCCTGACTTTC. Translating it yields CATGGISGANVLTF.

J is TRBJ1-5 and V is TRBV7-9; possible D gene TRBD1, 6 bases. Trimming removed 1 base at V and 1 base at J, with 11 bases between. The germline gives CDR1 SEHNR, CDR2 FQNEAQ (reference sequence). The CDR3 contains 16 residues. CDR3 in amino acids: CASSLVTGESNQPQHF. CDR3 sequence (DNA): TGTGCCAGCAGCTTAGTGACAGGAGAGAGCAATCAGCCCCAGCATTTT.

The chain uses TRBV4-2 and TRBJ1-5, with D hard to call. In germline, CDR1 is LGHNA, CDR2 YNFKEQ. This CDR3 is 15 amino acids long. V was cut by 0 bases and J by 6 bases, with 12 bases left in between. CDR3 loop: CASSQELSPGQPQHF. In DNA form, the CDR3 reads TGTGCCAGCAGCCAAGAGTTAAGTCCTGGTCAGCCCCAGCATTTT.

This clonotype was seen only a few times. The V and J genes are TRBV29-1 and TRBJ2-1; no reliable D call. The V gene lost 2 bases and the J gene lost 11 bases, with 13 bases spanning the gap. CDR1 and CDR2 from the germline V gene are SQVTM and ANQGSEA. This CDR3 is built from 12 residues. This chain's CDR3 is CSVEKSGPQQFF. The DNA for the CDR3 is TGCAGCGTTGAAAAATCGGGTCCCCAGCAGTTCTTC.

A few counts support this clonotype. J is TRBJ2-3 and V is TRBV11-1, with 10 bases lining up with TRBD2. Trimming cost V 4 bases and J 3 bases; bases outside gene matches: 4. This CDR3 spans 15 amino acids. Per germline, CDR1 SGHAT and CDR2 FQDESV (reference sequence). The CDR3 sequence: CASSWLAGVTDTQYF. The CDR3 DNA sequence: TGTGCCAGCAGCTGGCTAGCGGGAGTTACAGATACGCAGTATTTT.

The chain employs TRBV12-3 or TRBV12-4 and TRBJ2-7; D unclear. The CDR3 length is 11 residues. Deletions cut 5 bases from V and 3 bases from J, with 5 bases between. CDR3 residues: CASSIGYEQYV. The CDR3 region has the DNA TGTGCCAGCAGTATCGGCTACGAGCAGTACGTC.

The V and J genes are TRBV12-3 or TRBV12-4 and TRBJ2-5; 13 bases agree with TRBD2. The trim removed 5 bases at V and 5 bases at J, leaving 8 bases unmatched. The CDR3 length is 16 residues. CDR3 region: CASSGQGLAGKETQYF. DNA for the CDR3: TGTGCCAGCAGTGGCCAGGGACTAGCGGGAAAGGAGACCCAGTACTTC.

J is TRBJ2-7 and V is TRBV28, with unresolved D. Germline V CDR1 and CDR2: MDHEN, SYDVKM. This CDR3 has 13 residues. The V gene lost 9 bases and the J gene lost 1 base, with 13 bases spanning the gap. The CDR3 loop is CASAGQHSYEQYV. CDR3 nucleotide sequence: TGTGCCAGTGCCGGGCAGCATTCCTACGAGCAGTACGTC.

The chain couples TRBV29-1 to TRBJ2-2; a weak D match, TRBD2 (6 bases). The CDR3 length is 13 residues. V dropped 0 bases and J dropped 9 bases, with 11 bases sitting between them. In germline, CDR1 is SQVTM, CDR2 ANQGSEA. For the CDR3, the DNA is TGCAGCGTTGAAGATGTCGGGAGTAGGGAGCTGTTTTTT. Protein: CSVEDVGSRELFF.

The chain has TRBV18 and TRBJ1-2, with D possibly matching TRBD1 (6 bases). Germline-derived CDR1 and CDR2 are KGHSH and LQKENI. CDR3 size: 13 residues. V was cut by 3 bases and J by 8 bases, with 13 bases left in between. The CDR3 loop reads CASSPTGPEGYTF. Here the CDR3 DNA reads TGTGCCAGCTCACCTACAGGGCCGGAAGGCTACACCTTC. Together with reference TRBV18 and TRBJ1-2, the CDR3 gives the full variable domain: NAGVMQNPRHLVRRRGQEARLRCSPMKGHSHVYWYRQLPEEGLKFMVYLQKENIIDESGMPKERFSAEFPKEGPSILRIQQVVRGDSAAYFCASSPTGPEGYTFGSGTRLTVV.

The chain links TRBV28 to TRBJ2-3; 7 bases are a match to TRBD2. V dropped 4 bases and J dropped 5; count of bases not matched to a gene: 3. CDR1 and CDR2 from the germline V gene are MDHEN and SYDVKM. This CDR3 comprises 13 residues. CDR3 amino acids: CASSSLAGDTQYF. The CDR3 coding sequence is TGTGCCAGCAGTTCTTTAGCGGGAGATACGCAGTATTTT. The variable domain in full, with the rest retrieved from reference TRBV28 and TRBJ2-3, is DVKVTQSSRYLVKRTGEKVFLECVQDMDHENMFWYRQDPGLGLRLIYFSYDVKMKEKGDIPEGYSVSREKKERFSLILESASTNQTSMYLCASSSLAGDTQYFGPGTRLTVL.

DNA for the CDR3: TGCGCCAGCAGTCAGCCGAACCGCAGGGCCAAAAACATTCAGTACTTC. It specifies CASSQPNRRAKNIQYF. J is TRBJ2-4 and V is TRBV23-1, with no clear D. TRBV23-1 qualifies as an ORF whose function is uncertain. Trimming left V 3 bases short and J 1 base short, with 13 bases between. The length of the CDR3 is 16 residues.

This rearrangement joins TRBV2 to TRBJ2-7; a weak D match, TRBD1 (6 bases). V gave up 4 bases and J gave up 1 base, with 14 bases separating them. The CDR3 is 15 amino acids. Looked up from germline, CDR1 is SNHLY and CDR2 is FYNNEI. The CDR3 nucleotides are TGTGCCAGCAGTGCCGCCGGGACATCTTCCTACGAGCAGTACTTC. Translating it yields CASSAAGTSSYEQYF. The full variable domain, completed using reference TRBV2 and TRBJ2-7, is EPEVTQTPSHQVTQMGQEVILRCVPISNHLYFYWYRQILGQKVEFLVSFYNNEISEKSEIFDDQFSVERPDGSNFTLKIRSTKLEDSAMYFCASSAAGTSSYEQYFGPGTRLTVT.

This clonotype was recorded only once. The J gene is TRBJ2-5, the V gene TRBV11-2; the D gene is possibly TRBD1 (6 bases). This CDR3 is built from 15 residues. Trimming left V 5 bases short and J 4 bases short, with 17 bases between. Germline CDR1 and CDR2: SGHAT and FQNNGV. CDR3 loop: CASSLGGRGGETQYF. The CDR3 DNA reads TGTGCCAGCAGCCTCGGAGGTCGAGGGGGAGAGACCCAGTACTTC.

This clonotype has more than one count but fewer than ten. The V gene is TRBV7-2, the J gene TRBJ2-5; D may be TRBD1 (5 bases). Germline loops: CDR1 SGHTA, CDR2 FQGNSA. The length of the CDR3 is 14 residues. V lost 5 bases, J lost 2 bases, and 12 bases lay in between. The CDR3 DNA reads TGTGCCAGCAGCGCAAATGGGGCTCAAGAGACCCAGTACTTC. It specifies CASSANGAQETQYF.

CDR3 sequence (DNA): TGTGCCAGCAGTTTAGGGAGACATAGGGGGGAAGGTCAGCCCCAGCATTTT. The encoded protein is CASSLGRHRGEGQPQHF. J is TRBJ1-5 and V is TRBV12-3 or TRBV12-4; a weak D match, TRBD1 (6 bases). Deletions cut 1 base from V and 6 bases from J, with 19 bases between. This CDR3 spans 17 amino acids.

This clonotype has a handful of counts. The chain links TRBV19 to TRBJ2-6; D uncertain. Germline lookup yields CDR1 LNHDA and CDR2 SQIVND (reference sequence). The CDR3 runs to 13 residues. V lost 4 bases to trimming and J lost 4 bases, with 5 bases between them. Here the CDR3 reads CASSTTGANVLTF. The CDR3 bases are TGTGCCAGTAGTACGACAGGGGCCAACGTCCTGACTTTC.

J is TRBJ2-1 and V is TRBV11-1; no clear D gene. Between the trimmed V and J ends, which lost 3 bases and 4 bases, there was a span of 10 bases. The CDR3 has 14 residues. Germline V gene data show CDR1 as SGHAT and CDR2 as FQDESV (reference sequence). CDR3 amino acids: CASSLDLGYNEQFF. CDR3 in DNA: TGTGCCAGCAGCTTGGACCTCGGTTACAATGAGCAGTTCTTC.

The chain joins TRBV28 to TRBJ2-1; 7 bases are a match to TRBD2. The germline gives CDR1 MDHEN, CDR2 SYDVKM. The length of the CDR3 is 14 residues. The J segment lost 9 bases and the V segment lost 6 bases, leaving 11 bases of the junction unmatched. In DNA form, the CDR3 reads TGTGCCAGCAGCCGGACTAGTGTTGAAGGTGAGCAGTTCTTC. The encoded protein is CASSRTSVEGEQFF.

This clonotype was picked up one time. CDR3 sequence: CASSPPATVNNEQFF. The CDR3 DNA follows: TGTGCCAGCTCACCGCCCGCGACAGTAAACAATGAGCAGTTCTTC. The rearrangement joins TRBV18 to TRBJ2-1; D possibly corresponds to TRBD1 (5 bases). The V gene lost 3 bases and the J gene lost 5 bases, with 14 bases spanning the gap. From germline, CDR1 is KGHSH and CDR2 LQKENI. This CDR3 is 15 amino acids long. The full variable domain, its missing parts supplied by reference TRBV18 and TRBJ2-1, is NAGVMQNPRHLVRRRGQEARLRCSPMKGHSHVYWYRQLPEEGLKFMVYLQKENIIDESGMPKERFSAEFPKEGPSILRIQQVVRGDSAAYFCASSPPATVNNEQFFGPGTRLTVL.

The chain has TRBV29-1 and TRBJ2-1; tentative D call: TRBD1 (6 bases). This CDR3 contains 17 residues. The V gene lost 5 bases and the J gene lost 3 bases, with 23 bases spanning the gap. Looked up from germline, CDR1 is SQVTM and CDR2 is ANQGSEA. The CDR3 sequence: CSVLPRTQGFSYNEQFF. The DNA of the CDR3 is TGCAGCGTTTTGCCCCGCACCCAGGGGTTTAGCTACAATGAGCAGTTCTTC.